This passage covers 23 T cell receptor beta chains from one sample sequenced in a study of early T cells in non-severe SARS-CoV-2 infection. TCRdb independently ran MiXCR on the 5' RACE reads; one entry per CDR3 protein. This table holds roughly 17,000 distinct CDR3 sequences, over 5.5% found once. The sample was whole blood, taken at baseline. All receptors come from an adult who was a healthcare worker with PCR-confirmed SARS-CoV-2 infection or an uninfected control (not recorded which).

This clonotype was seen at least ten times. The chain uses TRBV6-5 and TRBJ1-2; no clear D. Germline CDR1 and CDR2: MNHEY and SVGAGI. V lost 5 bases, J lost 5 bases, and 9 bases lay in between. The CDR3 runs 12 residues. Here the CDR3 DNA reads TGTGCCAGCAGTAGAGATATGTATGGCTACACCTTC. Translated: CASSRDMYGYTF.

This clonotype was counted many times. CDR3 sequence reads: CASSATSSWPQHF. The DNA of the CDR3 is TGCGCCAGCAGTGCAACCTCATCCTGGCCCCAGCATTTT. The chain carries TRBV10-2 and TRBJ1-5; no definite D call. The CDR3 runs 13 residues. The ends were cut back, 4 bases at V and 9 bases at J, with 13 bases in the middle. CDR1 is WSHSY and CDR2 is SAAADI in the germline V gene.

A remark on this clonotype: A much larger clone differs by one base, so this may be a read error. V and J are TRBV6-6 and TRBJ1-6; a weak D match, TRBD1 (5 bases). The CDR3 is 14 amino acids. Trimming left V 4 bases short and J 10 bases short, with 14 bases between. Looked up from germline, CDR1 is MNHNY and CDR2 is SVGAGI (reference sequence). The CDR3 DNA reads TGTGCCAGCAGTTCAGTCGGGGGAGACTCACCCCTCCACTTT. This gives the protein CASSSVGGDSPLHF.

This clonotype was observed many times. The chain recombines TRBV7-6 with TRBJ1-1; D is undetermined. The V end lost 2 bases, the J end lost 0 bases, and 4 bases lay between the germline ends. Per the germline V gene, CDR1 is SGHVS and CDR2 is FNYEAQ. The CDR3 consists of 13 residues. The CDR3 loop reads CASSLSLNTEAFF. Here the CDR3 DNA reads TGTGCCAGCAGCTTAAGTCTGAACACTGAAGCTTTCTTT.

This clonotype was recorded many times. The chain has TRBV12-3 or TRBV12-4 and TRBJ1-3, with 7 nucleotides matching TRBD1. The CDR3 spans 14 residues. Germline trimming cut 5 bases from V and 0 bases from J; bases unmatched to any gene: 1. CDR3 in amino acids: CASSRQGSGNTIYF. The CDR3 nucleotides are TGTGCCAGCAGTCGACAGGGCTCTGGAAACACCATATATTTT.

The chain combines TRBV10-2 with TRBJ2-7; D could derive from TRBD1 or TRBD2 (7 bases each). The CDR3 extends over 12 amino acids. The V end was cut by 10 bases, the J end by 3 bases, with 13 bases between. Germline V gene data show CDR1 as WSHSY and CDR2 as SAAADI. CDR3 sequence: CATRGGYYEQYF. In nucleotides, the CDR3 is TGCGCCACCAGGGGGGGGTACTACGAGCAGTACTTC.

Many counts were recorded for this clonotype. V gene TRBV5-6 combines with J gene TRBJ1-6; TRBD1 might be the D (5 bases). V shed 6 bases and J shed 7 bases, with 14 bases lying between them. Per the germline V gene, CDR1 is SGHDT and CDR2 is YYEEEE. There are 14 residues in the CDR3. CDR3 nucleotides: TGTGCCAGCAACCAGCAGGGTGGAAATTCACCCCTCCACTTT. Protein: CASNQQGGNSPLHF.

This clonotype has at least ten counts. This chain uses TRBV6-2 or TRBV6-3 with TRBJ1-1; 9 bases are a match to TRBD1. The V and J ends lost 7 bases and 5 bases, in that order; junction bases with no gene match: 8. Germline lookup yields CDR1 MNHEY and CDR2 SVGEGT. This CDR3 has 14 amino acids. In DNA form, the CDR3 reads TGTGCCAGCAACGTGGGACAGGGACGAACTGAAGCTTTCTTT. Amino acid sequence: CASNVGQGRTEAFF.

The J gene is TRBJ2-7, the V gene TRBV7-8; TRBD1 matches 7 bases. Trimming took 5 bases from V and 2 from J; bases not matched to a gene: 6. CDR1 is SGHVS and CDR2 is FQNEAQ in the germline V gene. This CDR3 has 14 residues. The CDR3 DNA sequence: TGTGCCAGCAGCCGCGGTAGGGGGCCCTACGAGCAGTACTTC. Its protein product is CASSRGRGPYEQYF.

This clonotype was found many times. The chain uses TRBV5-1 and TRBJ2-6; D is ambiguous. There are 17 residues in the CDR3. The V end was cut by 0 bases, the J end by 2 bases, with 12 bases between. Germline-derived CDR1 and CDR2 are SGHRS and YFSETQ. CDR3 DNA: TGCGCCAGCAGCTTGGCCGGCCCCAGCCCTGGGGCCAACGTCCTGACTTTC. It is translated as CASSLAGPSPGANVLTF.

The CDR3: CASSETGNQPQHF. The CDR3 DNA reads as TGTGCCAGCAGTGAAACAGGGAATCAGCCCCAGCATTTT. This chain uses TRBV6-2 or TRBV6-3 with TRBJ1-5, with D perhaps matching TRBD1 (6 bases). V gave up 5 bases and J gave up 4 bases, with 9 bases separating them. CDR1 is MNHEY and CDR2 is SVGEGT in the germline V gene. The CDR3 is 13 residues long.

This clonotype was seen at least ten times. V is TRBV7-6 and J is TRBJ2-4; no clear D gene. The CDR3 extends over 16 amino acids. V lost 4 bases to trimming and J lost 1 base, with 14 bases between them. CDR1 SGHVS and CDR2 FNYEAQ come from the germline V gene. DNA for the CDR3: TGTGCCAGCAGCTATCCCCTGGGCGGCGCCAAAAACATTCAGTACTTC. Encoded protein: CASSYPLGGAKNIQYF.

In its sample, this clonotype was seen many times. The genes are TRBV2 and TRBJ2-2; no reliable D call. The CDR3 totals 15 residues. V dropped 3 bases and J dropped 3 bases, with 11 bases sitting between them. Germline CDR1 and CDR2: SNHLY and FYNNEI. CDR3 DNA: TGTGCCAGCAGTGAGACGGCCCTGGACACCGGGGAGCTGTTTTTT. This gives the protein CASSETALDTGELFF.

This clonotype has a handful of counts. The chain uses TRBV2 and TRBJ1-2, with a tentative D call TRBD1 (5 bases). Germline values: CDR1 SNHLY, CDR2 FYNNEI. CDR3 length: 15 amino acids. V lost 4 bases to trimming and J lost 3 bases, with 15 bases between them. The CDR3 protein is CASSGLRDPDYGYTF. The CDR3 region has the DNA TGTGCCAGCAGTGGCCTCAGGGACCCAGACTATGGCTACACCTTC. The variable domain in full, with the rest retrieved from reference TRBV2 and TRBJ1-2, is EPEVTQTPSHQVTQMGQEVILRCVPISNHLYFYWYRQILGQKVEFLVSFYNNEISEKSEIFDDQFSVERPDGSNFTLKIRSTKLEDSAMYFCASSGLRDPDYGYTFGSGTRLTVV.

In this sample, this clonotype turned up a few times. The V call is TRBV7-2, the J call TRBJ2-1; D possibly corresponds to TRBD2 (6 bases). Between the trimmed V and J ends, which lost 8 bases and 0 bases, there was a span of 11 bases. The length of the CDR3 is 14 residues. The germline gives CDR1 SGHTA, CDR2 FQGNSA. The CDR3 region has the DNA TGTGCCAGCCGGGGGTTAAGCTCCTACAATGAGCAGTTCTTC. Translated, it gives CASRGLSSYNEQFF. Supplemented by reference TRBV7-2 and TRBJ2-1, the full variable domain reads GAGVSQSPSNKVTEKGKDVELRCDPISGHTALYWYRQSLGQGLEFLIYFQGNSAPDKSGLPSDRFSAERTGGSVSTLTIQRTQQEDSAVYLCASRGLSSYNEQFFGPGTRLTVL.

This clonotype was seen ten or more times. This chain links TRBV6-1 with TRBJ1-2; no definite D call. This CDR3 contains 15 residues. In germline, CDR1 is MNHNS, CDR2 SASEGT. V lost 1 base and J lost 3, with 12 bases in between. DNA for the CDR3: TGTGCCAGCAGTGAAGTCTTCGGTCCTGACTATGGCTACACCTTC. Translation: CASSEVFGPDYGYTF.

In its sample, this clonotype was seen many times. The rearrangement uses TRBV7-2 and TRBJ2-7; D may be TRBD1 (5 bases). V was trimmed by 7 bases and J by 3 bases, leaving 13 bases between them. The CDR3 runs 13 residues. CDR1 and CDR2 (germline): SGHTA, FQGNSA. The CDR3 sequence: CASTRQRNYEQYF. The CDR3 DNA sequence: TGTGCCAGCACCCGACAGAGGAACTACGAGCAGTACTTC.

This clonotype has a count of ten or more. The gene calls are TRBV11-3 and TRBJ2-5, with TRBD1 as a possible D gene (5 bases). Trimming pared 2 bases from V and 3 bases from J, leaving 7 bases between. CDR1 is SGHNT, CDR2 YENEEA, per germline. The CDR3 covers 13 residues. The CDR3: CASSLSGKETQYF. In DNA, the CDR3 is TGTGCCAGCAGCTTATCAGGGAAAGAGACCCAGTACTTC.

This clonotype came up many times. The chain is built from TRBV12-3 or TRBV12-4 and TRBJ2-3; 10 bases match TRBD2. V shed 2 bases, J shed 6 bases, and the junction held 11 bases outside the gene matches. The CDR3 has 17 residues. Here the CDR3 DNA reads TGTGCCAGCAGTTTATCCAGCGGGGGGGCTGTGGCCGATACGCAGTATTTT. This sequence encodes CASSLSSGGAVADTQYF.

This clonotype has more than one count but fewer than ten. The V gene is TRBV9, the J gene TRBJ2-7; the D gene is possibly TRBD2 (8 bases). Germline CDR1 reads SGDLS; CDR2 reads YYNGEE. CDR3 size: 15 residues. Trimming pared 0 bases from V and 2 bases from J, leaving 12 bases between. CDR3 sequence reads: CASSVGQGLAYEQYF. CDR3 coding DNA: TGTGCCAGCAGCGTAGGACAGGGACTAGCCTACGAGCAGTACTTC.

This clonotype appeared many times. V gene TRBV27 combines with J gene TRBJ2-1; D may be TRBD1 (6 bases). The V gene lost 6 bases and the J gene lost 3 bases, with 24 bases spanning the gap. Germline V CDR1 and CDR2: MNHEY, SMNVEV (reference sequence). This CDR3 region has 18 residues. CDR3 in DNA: TGTGCCAGCAGCCTTACCCCCGGCCAAGGGGGTATCTACAATGAGCAGTTCTTC. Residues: CASSLTPGQGGIYNEQFF.

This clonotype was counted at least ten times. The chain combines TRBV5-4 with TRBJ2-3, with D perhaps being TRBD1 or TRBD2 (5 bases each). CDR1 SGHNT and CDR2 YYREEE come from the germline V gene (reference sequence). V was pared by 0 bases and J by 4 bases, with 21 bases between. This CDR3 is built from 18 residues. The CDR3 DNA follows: TGTGCCAGCAGCTTGGATACGCCGGGGCCCGCCAATCCAGATACGCAGTATTTT. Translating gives CASSLDTPGPANPDTQYF.

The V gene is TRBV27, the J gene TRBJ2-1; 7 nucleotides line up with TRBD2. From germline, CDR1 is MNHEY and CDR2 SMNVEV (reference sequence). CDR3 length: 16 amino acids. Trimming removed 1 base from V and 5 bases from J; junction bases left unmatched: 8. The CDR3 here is CASSLFGRVRNNEQFF. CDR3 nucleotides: TGTGCCAGCAGTTTATTTGGGAGGGTAAGAAACAATGAGCAGTTCTTC.